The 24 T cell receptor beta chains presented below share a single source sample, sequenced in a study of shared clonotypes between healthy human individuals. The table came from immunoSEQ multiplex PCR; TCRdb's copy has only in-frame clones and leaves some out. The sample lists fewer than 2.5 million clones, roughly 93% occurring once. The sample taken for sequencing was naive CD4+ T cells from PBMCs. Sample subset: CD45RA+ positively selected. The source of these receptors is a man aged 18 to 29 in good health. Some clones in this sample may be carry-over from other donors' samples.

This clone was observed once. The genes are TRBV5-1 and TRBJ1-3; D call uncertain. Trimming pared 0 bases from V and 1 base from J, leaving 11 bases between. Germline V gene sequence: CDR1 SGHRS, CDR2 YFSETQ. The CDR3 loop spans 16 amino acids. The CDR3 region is CASSLDSVGSGNTIYF. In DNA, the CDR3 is TGCGCCAGCAGCTTGGATTCAGTCGGTTCTGGAAACACCATATATTTT.

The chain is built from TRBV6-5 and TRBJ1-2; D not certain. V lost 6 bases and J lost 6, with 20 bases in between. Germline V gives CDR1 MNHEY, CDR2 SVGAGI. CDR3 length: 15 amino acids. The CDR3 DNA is TGTGCCAGCAGCCTCCACTCACAGTGGAAGGATGGCTACACCTTC. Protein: CASSLHSQWKDGYTF.

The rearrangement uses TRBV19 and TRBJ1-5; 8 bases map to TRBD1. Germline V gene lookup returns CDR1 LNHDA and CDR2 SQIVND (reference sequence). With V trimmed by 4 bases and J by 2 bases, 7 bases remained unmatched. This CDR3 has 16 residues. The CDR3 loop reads CASSTDRGLGNQPQHF. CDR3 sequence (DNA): TGTGCCAGTAGTACAGACAGGGGTTTGGGCAATCAGCCCCAGCATTTT.

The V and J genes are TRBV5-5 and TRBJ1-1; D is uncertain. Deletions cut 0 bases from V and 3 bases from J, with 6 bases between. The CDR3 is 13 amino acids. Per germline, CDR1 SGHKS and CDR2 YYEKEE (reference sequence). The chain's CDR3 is CASSLERDTEAFF. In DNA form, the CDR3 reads TGTGCCAGCAGCTTGGAGCGGGACACTGAAGCTTTCTTT.

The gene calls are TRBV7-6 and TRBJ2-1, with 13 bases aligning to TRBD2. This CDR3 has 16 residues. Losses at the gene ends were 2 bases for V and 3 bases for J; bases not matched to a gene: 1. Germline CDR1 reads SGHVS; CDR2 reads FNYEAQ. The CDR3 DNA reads TGTGCCAGCAGCTTACGGACTAGCGGGAGCTACAATGAGCAGTTCTTC. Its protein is CASSLRTSGSYNEQFF.

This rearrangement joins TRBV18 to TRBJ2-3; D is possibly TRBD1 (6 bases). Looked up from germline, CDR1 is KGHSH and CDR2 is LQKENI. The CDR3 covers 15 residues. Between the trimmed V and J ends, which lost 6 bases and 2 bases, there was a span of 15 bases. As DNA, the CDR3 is TGTGCCAGCTCGCTAGAGGACAGATACACAGATACGCAGTATTTT. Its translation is CASSLEDRYTDTQYF.

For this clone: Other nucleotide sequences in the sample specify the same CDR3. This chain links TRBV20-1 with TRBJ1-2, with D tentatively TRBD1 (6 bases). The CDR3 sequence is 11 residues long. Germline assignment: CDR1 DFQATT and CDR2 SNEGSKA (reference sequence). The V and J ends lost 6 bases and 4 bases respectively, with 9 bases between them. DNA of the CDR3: TGCAGTGCCGGAGGGGGCTATGGCTACACCTTC. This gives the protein CSAGGGYGYTF.

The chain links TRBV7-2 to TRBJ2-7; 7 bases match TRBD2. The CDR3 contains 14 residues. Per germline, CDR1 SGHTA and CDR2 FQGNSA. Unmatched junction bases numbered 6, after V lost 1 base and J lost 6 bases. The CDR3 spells CASSLGRGRGEQYF. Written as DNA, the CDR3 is TGTGCCAGCAGCTTAGGTAGAGGGAGGGGCGAGCAGTACTTC.

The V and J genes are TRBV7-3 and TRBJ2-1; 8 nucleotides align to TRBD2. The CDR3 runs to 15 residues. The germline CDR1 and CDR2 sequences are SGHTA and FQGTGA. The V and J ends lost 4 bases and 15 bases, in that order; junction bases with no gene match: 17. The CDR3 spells CASSSNSYGGEQRFF. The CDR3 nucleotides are TGTGCCAGCAGCTCCAATTCCTACGGGGGGGAGCAACGGTTCTTC.

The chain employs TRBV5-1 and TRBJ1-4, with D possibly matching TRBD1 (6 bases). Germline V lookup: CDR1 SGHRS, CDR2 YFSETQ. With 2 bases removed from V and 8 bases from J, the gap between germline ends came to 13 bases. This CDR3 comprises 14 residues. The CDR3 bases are TGCGCCAGCAGCTTAATGGGGGGCCAGGAAAAACTGTTTTTT. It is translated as CASSLMGGQEKLFF.

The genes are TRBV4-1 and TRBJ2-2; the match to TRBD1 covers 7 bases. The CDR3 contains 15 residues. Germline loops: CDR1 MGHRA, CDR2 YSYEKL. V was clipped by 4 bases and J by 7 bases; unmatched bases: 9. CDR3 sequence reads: CASSRSGTDVGELFF. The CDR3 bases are TGCGCCAGCAGCCGATCCGGGACAGATGTCGGGGAGCTGTTTTTT.

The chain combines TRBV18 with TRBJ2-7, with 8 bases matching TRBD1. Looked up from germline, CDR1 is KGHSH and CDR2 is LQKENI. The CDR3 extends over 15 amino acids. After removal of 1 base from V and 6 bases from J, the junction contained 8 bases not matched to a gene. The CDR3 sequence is CASSPRRDRSAEQYF. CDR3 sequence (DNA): TGTGCCAGCTCACCACGCCGGGACAGGTCTGCCGAGCAGTACTTC. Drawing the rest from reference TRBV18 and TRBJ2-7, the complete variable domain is NAGVMQNPRHLVRRRGQEARLRCSPMKGHSHVYWYRQLPEEGLKFMVYLQKENIIDESGMPKERFSAEFPKEGPSILRIQQVVRGDSAAYFCASSPRRDRSAEQYFGPGTRLTVT.

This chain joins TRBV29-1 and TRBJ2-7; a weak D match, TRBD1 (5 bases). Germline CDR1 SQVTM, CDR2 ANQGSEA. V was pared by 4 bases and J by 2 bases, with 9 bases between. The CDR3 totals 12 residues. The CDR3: CSVGGVTYEQYF. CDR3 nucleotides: TGCAGCGTTGGGGGCGTAACCTACGAGCAGTACTTC.

This CDR3 reads CASSPPGGSSYNEQFF. The CDR3 nucleotides are TGTGCCAGCAGCCCCCCTGGAGGGAGCTCCTACAATGAGCAGTTCTTC. This chain links TRBV5-4 with TRBJ2-1, with D maybe TRBD2 (6 bases). In germline, CDR1 is SGHNT, CDR2 YYREEE (reference sequence). The CDR3 totals 16 residues. V lost 4 bases and J 0 bases, leaving 14 bases between the germline ends.

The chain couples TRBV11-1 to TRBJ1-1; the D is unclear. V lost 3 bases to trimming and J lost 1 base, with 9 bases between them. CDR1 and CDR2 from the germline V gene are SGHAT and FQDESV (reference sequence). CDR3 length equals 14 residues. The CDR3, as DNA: TGTGCCAGCAGCTTCAATCGGGGGAACACTGAAGCTTTCTTT. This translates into CASSFNRGNTEAFF.

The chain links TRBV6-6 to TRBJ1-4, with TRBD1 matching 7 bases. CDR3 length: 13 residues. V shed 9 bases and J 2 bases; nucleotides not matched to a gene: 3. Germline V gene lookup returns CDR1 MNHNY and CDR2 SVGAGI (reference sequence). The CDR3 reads CASKQGTNEKLFF. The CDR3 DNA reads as TGTGCCAGTAAACAGGGGACTAATGAAAAACTGTTTTTT.

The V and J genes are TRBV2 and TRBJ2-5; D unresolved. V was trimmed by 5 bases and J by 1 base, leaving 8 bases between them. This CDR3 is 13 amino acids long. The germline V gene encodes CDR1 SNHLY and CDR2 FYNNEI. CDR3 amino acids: CASSWRFQETQYF. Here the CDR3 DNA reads TGTGCCAGCAGTTGGCGGTTCCAAGAGACCCAGTACTTC.

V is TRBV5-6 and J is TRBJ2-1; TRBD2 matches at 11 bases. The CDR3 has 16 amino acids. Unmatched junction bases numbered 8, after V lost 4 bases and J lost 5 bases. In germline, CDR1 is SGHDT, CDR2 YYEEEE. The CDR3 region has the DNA TGTGCCAGCAGCAAAACCGGGACTAGCGGAAACAATGAGCAGTTCTTC. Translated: CASSKTGTSGNNEQFF.

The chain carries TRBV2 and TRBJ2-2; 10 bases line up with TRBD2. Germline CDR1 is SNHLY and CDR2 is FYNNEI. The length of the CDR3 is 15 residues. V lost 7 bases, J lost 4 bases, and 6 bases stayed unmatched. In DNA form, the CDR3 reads TGTGCCAGCACGACTAGCGGGTCCCCCACCGGGGAGCTGTTTTTT. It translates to CASTTSGSPTGELFF.

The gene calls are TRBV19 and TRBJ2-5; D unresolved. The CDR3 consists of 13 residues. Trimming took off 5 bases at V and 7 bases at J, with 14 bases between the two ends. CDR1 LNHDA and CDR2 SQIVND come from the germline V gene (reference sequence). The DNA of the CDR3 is TGTGCCAGTAGTGTACCGAACAAGGGGACCCAGTACTTC. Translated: CASSVPNKGTQYF. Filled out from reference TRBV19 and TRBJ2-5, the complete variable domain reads DGGITQSPKYLFRKEGQNVTLSCEQNLNHDAMYWYRQDPGQGLRLIYYSQIVNDFQKGDIAEGYSVSREKKESFPLTVTSAQKNPTAFYLCASSVPNKGTQYFGPGTRLLVL.

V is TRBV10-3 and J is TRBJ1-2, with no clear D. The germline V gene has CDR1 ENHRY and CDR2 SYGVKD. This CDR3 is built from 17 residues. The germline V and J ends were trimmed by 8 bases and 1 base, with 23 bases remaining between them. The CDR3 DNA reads TGTGCCATCCGCGGAGAAATGGTACACCTTCTTAACTATGGCTACACCTTC. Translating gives CAIRGEMVHLLNYGYTF.

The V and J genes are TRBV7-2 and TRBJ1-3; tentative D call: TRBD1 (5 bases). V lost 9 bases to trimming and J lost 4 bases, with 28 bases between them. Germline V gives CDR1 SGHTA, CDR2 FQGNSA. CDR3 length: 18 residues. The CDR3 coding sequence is TGTGCCAGTAGCGGAAGGTCGGGTAGCGAGGGGCGGGGAAACACCATATATTTT. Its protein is CASSGRSGSEGRGNTIYF.

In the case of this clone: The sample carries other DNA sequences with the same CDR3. The CDR3 reads CSVTDGSYEQYF. The CDR3 DNA is TGCAGCGTCACAGACGGGTCCTACGAGCAGTACTTC. The chain carries TRBV29-1 and TRBJ2-7; D gene ambiguous. This CDR3 comprises 12 residues. CDR1 is SQVTM and CDR2 is ANQGSEA in the germline V gene. V lost 6 bases and J 1 base, leaving 10 bases between the germline ends.

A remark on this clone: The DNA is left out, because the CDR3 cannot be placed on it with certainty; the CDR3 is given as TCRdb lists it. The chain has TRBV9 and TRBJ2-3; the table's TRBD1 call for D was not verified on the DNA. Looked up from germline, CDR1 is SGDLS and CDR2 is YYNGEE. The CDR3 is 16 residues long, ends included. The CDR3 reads CASSVATGTGVRSVDF.